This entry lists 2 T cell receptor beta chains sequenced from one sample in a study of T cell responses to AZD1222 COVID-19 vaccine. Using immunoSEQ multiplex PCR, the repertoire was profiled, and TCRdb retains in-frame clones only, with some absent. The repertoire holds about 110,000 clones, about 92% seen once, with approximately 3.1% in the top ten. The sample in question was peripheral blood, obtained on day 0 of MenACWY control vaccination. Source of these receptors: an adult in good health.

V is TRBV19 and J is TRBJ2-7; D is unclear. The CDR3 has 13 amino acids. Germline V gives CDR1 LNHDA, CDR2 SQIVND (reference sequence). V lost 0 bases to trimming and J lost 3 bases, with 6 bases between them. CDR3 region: CASSIDGSYEQYF. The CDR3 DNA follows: TGTGCCAGTAGTATAGACGGCAGCTACGAGCAGTACTTC.

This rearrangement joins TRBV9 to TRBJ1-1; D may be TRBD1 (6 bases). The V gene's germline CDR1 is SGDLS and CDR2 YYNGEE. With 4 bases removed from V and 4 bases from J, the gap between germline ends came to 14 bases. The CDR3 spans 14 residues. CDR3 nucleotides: TGTGCCAGCAGCCCAACAGGGTCGGGCACTGAAGCTTTCTTT. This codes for CASSPTGSGTEAFF.